The present TCR beta chain was sequenced within a study of metastatic and nonmetastatic thyroid tumors. Study at large: Across blood and tumor or nodule tissue, repertoires from malignant and benign thyroid patients were compared with one another. Study findings and constraints: Significantly greater TCR beta diversity was reportedly found in malignant thyroid tumors than in benign nodules (in blood and tumor).

At least ten counts were recorded for this clone. Its matching antigen is unknown. In the original processing: To classify distant metastasis in papillary thyroid cancer, a model was built from CDR3 differences across clinicopathological groups. MiXCR reprocessed the PCR reads for TCRdb. In this record, the V and J calls reflect TCRdb's handling and not the investigators' own analysis. Of around 30,000 clones listed, under 4.5% were seen once; the top ten hold 21%. Thyroid surgery took place with no prior treatment in any patient. Germline CDR1 and CDR2: SGHAT and FQNNGV. V was pared by 6 bases and J by 2 bases, with 14 bases between. The CDR3 totals 14 residues.

The sequence was obtained from a female donor with papillary thyroid cancer or a benign thyroid nodule (not recorded which). Some clones in this sample may be carry-over from other donors' samples. The chain couples TRBV11-2 to TRBJ2-7; D possibly matches TRBD1 or TRBD2 (5 bases each). What was sequenced was blood. The CDR3 protein is CASRRGLGAYEQYF. The CDR3 DNA sequence: TGTGCCAGCAGAAGGGGCTTGGGGGCCTACGAGCAGTACTTC.